The next 4 T cell receptor beta chains were all read from a single sample in a study of cytotoxic CD8 clonotypes in ibrutinib-treated CLL. Some clones are missing from TCRdb's copy, which holds only in-frame ones; the method was immunoSEQ multiplex PCR. The table has approximately 150,000 clones, under 90% seen once. The sample here was PBMCs, taken after 24 months of ibrutinib treatment. The receptor source for this set is a human donor with chronic lymphocytic leukemia.

The V call is TRBV7-9, the J call TRBJ2-1, with 13 bases fitting TRBD2. The ends lost 5 bases at V and 8 bases at J; junction bases unmatched: 9. This CDR3 is built from 16 residues. CDR1 SEHNR and CDR2 FQNEAQ come from the germline V gene (reference sequence). CDR3 DNA sequence: TGTGCCAGCAGCAGCAGGACTAGCGGGAGTAGCGATGAGCAGTTCTTC. It yields the protein CASSSRTSGSSDEQFF. Supplemented by reference TRBV7-9 and TRBJ2-1, the full variable domain reads DTGVSQNPRHKITKRGQNVTFRCDPISEHNRLYWYRQTLGQGPEFLTYFQNEAQLEKSRLLSDRFSAERPKGSFSTLEIQRTEQGDSAMYLCASSSRTSGSSDEQFFGPGTRLTVL.

A single count supports this clone. The V and J genes are TRBV7-2 and TRBJ1-1; 11 positions match TRBD1. The CDR3 sequence is 15 residues long. Trimming at V came to 4 bases and at J to 5 bases, leaving 6 bases not matched to a gene. Germline V gene lookup returns CDR1 SGHTA and CDR2 FQGNSA. CDR3 DNA sequence: TGTGCCAGCAGCTCCGGACAGGGGGCTTTGACTGAAGCTTTCTTT. Its translation: CASSSGQGALTEAFF.

CDR3 protein: CASSDSSGKYEQYF. The CDR3 nucleotides read TGCGCCAGCAGTGATAGTAGCGGGAAGTACGAGCAGTACTTC. The chain is built from TRBV10-2 and TRBJ2-7; 8 bases fit TRBD2. The ends lost 3 bases at V and 4 bases at J; junction bases unmatched: 5. The germline CDR1 and CDR2 sequences are WSHSY and SAAADI. The CDR3 is made up of 14 amino acids.

This clone has only one observation. The chain links TRBV7-2 to TRBJ2-7, with a tentative D call TRBD1 (6 bases). Germline V lookup: CDR1 SGHTA, CDR2 FQGNSA. The CDR3 consists of 15 residues. V shed 7 bases and J shed 4 bases, with 20 bases lying between them. CDR3 nucleotides: TGTGCCAGCAACCCATGGAGAGGGGGTGGGTACGAGCAGTACTTC. Its protein is CASNPWRGGGYEQYF.